This TCR beta chain comes out of a study of T-cell reconstitution after alpha-beta-depleted transplantation in children. This CDR3 has 16 residues. V shed 0 bases, J shed 6 bases, and the junction held 6 bases outside the gene matches. Germline values: CDR1 SGHRS, CDR2 YFSETQ. This sample's TCRbeta library carried unique molecular identifier barcodes. TCRdb redid the calling of the PCR reads with MiXCR, one entry per CDR3 protein. Among a few hundred thousand distinct CDR3 sequences listed, almost 10% were seen once. In this sample, this clonotype turned up a few times. This TCR derives from a human donor who donated a stem cell graft to a child with SCID. The sequencing here drew on PBMCs from the stem cell graft donor, taken from the stem cell graft. The chain joins TRBV5-1 to TRBJ2-1, with 10 bases fitting TRBD2. This chain's CDR3 is CASSLVGTSVGNEQFF. The DNA for the CDR3 is TGCGCCAGCAGCTTGGTGGGGACTAGCGTGGGCAATGAGCAGTTCTTC.